Sequencing of this TCR beta chain was carried out in a study of regulatory T cells in long-lasting Graves disease (dated by TCRdb to about 2021). With respect to the entire study: Antithyroid drugs had been taken for less than 3 months by newly diagnosed Graves' disease patients. This study used TCR sequencing and RNA sequencing of peripheral blood to compare persistent Graves' disease patients against newly diagnosed Graves' disease patients. The study was registered as a clinical trial and conducted in China. A total of around 35 samples underwent TCR sequencing: around 13 from persistent and approximately 20 from newly diagnosed Graves' disease patients. Findings and caveats that apply to the study as a whole: Sequencing and analysis were limited to the TCR beta chain. Persistent disease showed preferential use of TRBV28, TRBJ1-2 and TRBJ2-5, whereas newly diagnosed disease favored TRBV20-1 and TRBJ2-1. The study examined only peripheral blood because the primary lesion, thyroid tissue, could not be accessed. The authors noted that the small sample size was a limitation that may lower accuracy. A larger number of public clonotypes was shared among persistent patients (approximately 2,500) than among newly diagnosed patients (roughly 980). Lower TCR Shannon entropy and fewer highly expanded clones were observed in persistent Graves' disease patients than in newly diagnosed patients, which suggested clonal expansion.

Preparation of the library involved multiplex PCR. The sequencer listed for this sample is Illumina HiSeq 4000. CDR3 regions were amplified by Arm-PCR with iRepertoire HTBI primers to construct TCR beta libraries. Gel purification was performed on PCR products prior to sequencing. For the original study's pipeline: Across samples, 60 to 70 TRBV and 13 to 15 TRBJ segments were identified and used for gene usage analysis of CDR3 amino acid clonotypes. Filtered high-quality paired reads were merged into contigs using COPE and FqMerger. BLAST was used to align contigs to IMGT TRBV, TRBD and TRBJ reference genes, with CDR3 defined following IMGT. Clonotypes above 0.1% frequency were classified as highly expanded clones. Shannon entropy served as the measure of repertoire diversity, while the Gini coefficient captured V-J evenness. A clonotype found in more than one individual was treated as public. TCRdb reanalyzed the raw reads on its own, using fastp at Q25 for trimming and MiXCR for clone calling, and kept in-frame beta chains. Rows matching on CDR3 protein sequence are summarized as one entry with the most common DNA and genes. TCRdb, rather than the study authors, made the V and J calls. The sample data list about 450,000 distinct CDR3 sequences, and roughly 15% of these were observed just once. Of the sample, roughly 10% is held by the ten largest clones.

Reading the label with the study, this specimen's time point is: newly diagnosed GD, antithyroid drugs for less than 3 months. RNA was extracted from PBMCs in TRIzol for both TCR sequencing and RNA sequencing. The diagnosis of Graves' disease followed American Thyroid Association guidelines. Patients were recruited from an endocrinology department in Xi'an, China. From each patient, 8 to 10 milliliters of peripheral blood was collected into an EDTA anticoagulant tube. Ficoll Paque Plus density gradient separation was used to isolate PBMCs, and no additional T cell sorting was done. An Agilent 2100 Bioanalyzer and agarose gel were used to assess RNA quality, and a NanoDrop 2000 was used to measure RNA concentration. This clonotype occurred many times. Its binding antigen is unknown. No base quality information exists; no much larger clone differs at one position. For CDR1 and CDR2, the germline V gene lists SGHTA and FQGNSA. Relative to germline, V is 1 base shorter and J is 9 bases shorter, with 10 bases between their ends. Measured from the cysteine to the phenylalanine, the CDR3 is 13 residues long. CDR3 DNA only is kept here, 39 bases in frame from base 1.

These same records also appear under a second study, on T cells in Graves' hyperthyroidism and ophthalmopathy. The second paper further reports: Stable Graves' hyperthyroidism was defined as the absence of progression to ophthalmopathy over 18 months of follow-up. The hyperthyroidism patients were between 18 and 65 years old and newly diagnosed, with a disease duration of less than 2 months. Patients with uncontrolled infections, other autoimmune diseases, pregnancy or lactation were excluded. Diagnoses were based on clinical symptoms, serum thyroxine and TRAb, thyroid ultrasound and orbital computed tomography. A first-round RT-PCR of the TCR CDR3 used the HTBI primer set with the Qiagen OneStep RT-PCR kit. Most expanded thyroid clonotypes (frequency above 0.001) were also detected in blood, suggesting blood repertoires may reflect thyroid immune responses. Ophthalmopathy was separated from stable hyperthyroidism by a 13 V-J signature model, with roughly 88% sensitivity and about 81% specificity obtained in cross-validation and 80%/75% obtained in testing. During validation, the model predicted progression to ophthalmopathy a median of roughly 7.1 months ahead of onset, with approximately 71% sensitivity and 72% to 80% specificity. TCR V-J signatures able to tell the groups apart were searched for in a discovery cohort of 95 or so patients, of whom 40 to 45 had Graves' ophthalmopathy and roughly 58 had stable Graves' hyperthyroidism. An independent validation cohort of 18 to 20 hyperthyroidism patients and approximately 17 patients who later progressed to ophthalmopathy tested prospective prediction of ophthalmopathy. For training and testing, the roughly 93 patients in the discovery cohort were randomly divided in a 7:3 ratio. In addition, the study compared T-cell repertoires in thyroid tissue and in blood from 6 or 7 Graves' hyperthyroidism patients. Following sampling, methimazole starting at 30 mg daily was given to hyperthyroidism patients, and high-dose intravenous methylprednisolone was given to ophthalmopathy patients. The libraries were constructed in a second round of multiplex PCR and then size-selected and purified. Libraries were sequenced paired-end with 100 bp reads on an Illumina HiSeq2000. SOAPnuke was used to process the raw data, with reads discarded if the reads contained adapters or uncalled bases, had a mean Phred below 15, or lacked an exact constant-primer or identifier match. COPE v1.2.5 was used to merge the high-quality paired reads, and each unique nucleotide sequence was defined as a clonotype. MiTCR v1.1 was used to align clonotypes to the IMGT TRBV, TRBD and TRBJ reference segments. The analysis was restricted to V-J combinations with a frequency above 0.0001, which together covered 99.2% of the repertoires. The TCS score was defined as the ratio of F50 (clonal expansion) to E x V (chaos), calculated using BLOSUM62-based TCRdist between CDR3 peptides within each V-J. Welch's t-statistics and random forest reduced roughly 500 V-J features to 13, which were used in a naive Bayes classifier (R e1071). Sample size was not statistically predetermined, and investigators were not blinded to group allocation. According to the paper, TCR Vbeta CDR3 sequencing was carried out on 135 peripheral blood samples, which came from 40 to 45 ophthalmopathy, approximately 78 hyperthyroidism and approximately 17 progressor patients.

The sequence was obtained from a woman in her twenties or thirties with Graves disease. Donor details come from another sample of the same person, matched by shared clones. The chain was built from TRBV7-2 and TRBJ1-5; confidence is insufficient to name the D gene. Sample: peripheral blood mononuclear cells (PBMCs), taken at new diagnosis, from a patient treated with antithyroid drugs. The base sequence is TGTGCCAGCAGCTTAGACCAACGTTGGCCCCAGCATTTT. Its amino acids are CASSLDQRWPQHF.